This TCR beta chain originates from a study of cytotoxic CD8 clonotypes in ibrutinib-treated CLL. Study results and caveats: Clonality increased at ibrutinib response and stayed stable in sustained remission. At progression, however, it fell back toward baseline. A difference in sampling times existed between sustained-remission and progressing patients. Baseline values of clonality outstripped age-matched healthy donors and followed circulating CD8+ T-cell counts.

Germline CDR1 is MNHEY and CDR2 is SVGAGI. V dropped 5 bases and J dropped 4; count of bases not matched to a gene: 5. The length of the CDR3 is 13 residues. To note about this clone: Its antigen remains unknown.

Deep sequencing aimed at 1 in 200,000 to 1 in 1 million T cells' resolution. The repertoire was sequenced with immunoSEQ multiplex PCR; TCRdb's copy has only in-frame clones and lacks some. The sample has 65,000 to 95,000 clones, about 86% seen once. This material consisted of PBMCs, taken before ibrutinib treatment. This rearrangement joins TRBV6-5 to TRBJ2-7; TRBD1 matches at 7 bases. The sequence came from a human donor with chronic lymphocytic leukemia. The CDR3 is CASSRDSLYEQYF. For the CDR3, the DNA is TGTGCCAGCAGTCGGGACAGTTTGTACGAGCAGTACTTC.